The 22 T cell receptor beta chains presented below share a single source sample, sequenced in a study of OX40 agonist ivuxolimab in advanced cancers. The data were produced by immunoSEQ multiplex PCR, yet TCRdb's version contains in-frame clones alone and is incomplete. The sample yields some 87,000 clones, around nine tenths seen once. The material was CD4+ or CD8+ T cells sorted from blood, obtained in a trial of the OX40 agonist ivuxolimab. These receptors came from an adult with an advanced solid tumor such as melanoma, head and neck, liver or kidney cancer.

V is TRBV10-2 and J is TRBJ2-3; 7 bases align to TRBD2. Losses at the gene ends were 8 bases for V and 4 bases for J; bases not matched to a gene: 12. The germline V gene has CDR1 WSHSY and CDR2 SAAADI. The CDR3 is 15 residues long. The CDR3 protein is CASSARRGGPDTQYF. The CDR3 DNA sequence: TGCGCCAGCTCTGCCCGAAGGGGAGGGCCAGATACGCAGTATTTT.

The chain employs TRBV4-1 and TRBJ2-6, with 12 bases that match TRBD2. The CDR3 extends over 17 amino acids. V lost 4 bases, J lost 0 bases, and 1 base stayed unmatched. CDR1 is MGHRA and CDR2 is YSYEKL in the germline V gene. As DNA, the CDR3 is TGCGCCAGCAGCCTGACTAGCGGGAGCTCTGGGGCCAACGTCCTGACTTTC. Translating gives CASSLTSGSSGANVLTF.

The chain links TRBV5-4 to TRBJ2-3, with D perhaps matching TRBD1 (5 bases). This CDR3 spans 14 amino acids. The ends were cut back, 3 bases at V and 1 base at J, with 9 bases in the middle. Germline assignment: CDR1 SGHNT and CDR2 YYREEE (reference sequence). The CDR3 bases are TGTGCCAGCAGCTCCCGACAGCGCACAGATACGCAGTATTTT. It codes for CASSSRQRTDTQYF. Drawing the rest from reference TRBV5-4 and TRBJ2-3, the complete variable domain is ETGVTQSPTHLIKTRGQQVTLRCSSQSGHNTVSWYQQALGQGPQFIFQYYREEENGRGNFPPRFSGLQFPNYSSELNVNALELDDSALYLCASSSRQRTDTQYFGPGTRLTVL.

This clone appeared once. V and J are TRBV6-5 and TRBJ2-5, with 9 bases lining up with TRBD1. The CDR3 loop spans 14 amino acids. CDR1 MNHEY and CDR2 SVGAGI come from the germline V gene. The V gene end was trimmed by 6 bases and the J gene end by 7 bases; junction bases not matched to a gene: 9. The CDR3 DNA reads TGTGCCAGCAGGCGAACAGGGGGCGAGGGGACCCAGTACTTC. This translates into CASRRTGGEGTQYF.

The chain carries TRBV7-2 and TRBJ1-5; D remains unclear. Germline CDR1 reads SGHTA; CDR2 reads FQGNSA. The CDR3 runs 15 residues. V shed 1 base and J shed 0 bases, with 7 bases lying between them. This chain's CDR3 is CASSLVRDSNQPQHF. DNA of the CDR3: TGTGCCAGCAGCTTAGTGCGAGATAGCAATCAGCCCCAGCATTTT.

The chain carries TRBV25-1 and TRBJ1-1; 7 nucleotides match TRBD1. Germline CDR1 is MGHDK and CDR2 is SYGVNS. This CDR3 spans 15 amino acids. The J segment lost 0 bases and the V segment lost 5 bases, leaving 6 bases of the junction unmatched. CDR3 DNA: TGTGCCAGCAGTCCCAGGGGACAGATGAACACTGAAGCTTTCTTT. Translating it yields CASSPRGQMNTEAFF.

This clone was detected a few times. J is TRBJ1-2 and V is TRBV7-2; D unclear. Between the trimmed V and J ends, which lost 5 bases and 7 bases, there was a span of 17 bases. There are 14 residues in the CDR3. Germline V lookup: CDR1 SGHTA, CDR2 FQGNSA. CDR3 region: CASSQGRRPGGYTF. As DNA, the CDR3 is TGTGCCAGCAGCCAAGGTCGGAGGCCGGGTGGCTACACCTTC.

The chain joins TRBV19 to TRBJ1-2, with TRBD1 matching 12 bases. The J segment lost 8 bases and the V segment lost 5 bases, leaving 6 bases of the junction unmatched. Germline loops: CDR1 LNHDA, CDR2 SQIVND (reference sequence). There are 14 residues in the CDR3. The CDR3 reads CASSPGQGASGYTF. The CDR3 bases are TGTGCCAGTAGTCCGGGACAGGGGGCGTCAGGCTACACCTTC.

The chain is built from TRBV6-5 and TRBJ2-3, with TRBD2 matching 7 bases. The CDR3 has 15 amino acids. Per the germline V gene, CDR1 is MNHEY and CDR2 is SVGAGI. V was pared by 7 bases and J by 6 bases, with 13 bases of the junction left unmatched. CDR3 sequence (DNA): TGTGCCAGCACCCTAAGCGGGGCCCCGTCGGATACGCAGTATTTT. Its translation is CASTLSGAPSDTQYF.

CDR3 DNA sequence: TGTGCCAGTAGTATCAACAGGGGGCGCAATCAGCCCCAGCATTTT. Protein: CASSINRGRNQPQHF. The chain links TRBV19 to TRBJ1-5; 9 nucleotides match TRBD1. Germline CDR1 and CDR2: LNHDA and SQIVND (reference sequence). After removal of 3 bases from V and 2 bases from J, the junction contained 2 bases not matched to a gene. The CDR3 has 15 residues.

The rearrangement joins TRBV2 to TRBJ1-1; D perhaps matches TRBD1 (5 bases). This CDR3 region has 14 residues. Looked up from germline, CDR1 is SNHLY and CDR2 is FYNNEI. The V gene lost 8 bases and the J gene lost 7 bases, with 20 bases spanning the gap. The CDR3: CASPIVGGRGEAFF. DNA for the CDR3: TGTGCCAGCCCCATCGTGGGAGGGAGGGGTGAAGCTTTCTTT. The complete variable domain, with remaining parts taken from reference TRBV2 and TRBJ1-1, reads EPEVTQTPSHQVTQMGQEVILRCVPISNHLYFYWYRQILGQKVEFLVSFYNNEISEKSEIFDDQFSVERPDGSNFTLKIRSTKLEDSAMYFCASPIVGGRGEAFFGQGTRLTVV.

This chain connects TRBV28 to TRBJ1-1, with 10 bases matching TRBD1. V was pared by 10 bases and J by 3 bases, with 8 bases of the junction left unmatched. Germline CDR1 is MDHEN and CDR2 is SYDVKM. The CDR3 sequence is 14 residues long. DNA for the CDR3: TGTGCCACCGGACAGGGGGGGGTTGACACTGAAGCTTTCTTT. This encodes CATGQGGVDTEAFF.

J is TRBJ2-5 and V is TRBV11-2; 8 bases map to TRBD2. The CDR3 runs 15 residues. V shed 3 bases, J shed 4 bases, and the junction held 7 bases outside the gene matches. The V gene's germline CDR1 is SGHAT and CDR2 FQNNGV. CDR3 bases: TGTGCCAGCAGCTTTTCGGGGGGGCCCGGAGAGACCCAGTACTTC. Protein product: CASSFSGGPGETQYF.

Concerning this clone itself: One end of the junction does not line up with germline, which may come from a read error. This chain joins TRBV11-2 and TRBJ1-2; D is unclear. Germline CDR1 is SGHAT and CDR2 is FQNNGV. CDR3 length: 13 residues. CDR3 nucleotides: TGTGCCAGCAGCCTAGAACAGCGCAGGGGCTACACCTTC. It yields the protein CASSLEQRRGYTF.

The gene calls are TRBV5-6 and TRBJ1-2; perhaps TRBD1 as D (5 bases). CDR1 is SGHDT and CDR2 is YYEEEE in the germline V gene. V was clipped by 3 bases and J by 7 bases, with 13 bases between them. The length of the CDR3 is 13 residues. CDR3 nucleotides: TGTGCCAGCAGCTCCCGGGGCGCCTCTGGCTACACCTTC. Protein: CASSSRGASGYTF.

The V and J genes are TRBV27 and TRBJ2-6; TRBD1 might be the D (6 bases). The CDR3 consists of 17 residues. Germline V CDR1 and CDR2: MNHEY, SMNVEV (reference sequence). The V gene lost 1 base and the J gene lost 3 bases, with 13 bases spanning the gap. The chain's CDR3 is CASSLFVGASGANVLTF. Written as DNA, the CDR3 is TGTGCCAGCAGTTTATTTGTGGGGGCCAGTGGGGCCAACGTCCTGACTTTC.

The chain links TRBV5-1 to TRBJ2-3; 9 nucleotides align to TRBD2. CDR1 and CDR2 (germline): SGHRS, YFSETQ. CDR3 length equals 14 residues. Trimming cost V 7 bases and J 2 bases; bases outside gene matches: 5. CDR3 sequence (DNA): TGCGCCAGCGTAGCGGGGGTTTCCACAGATACGCAGTATTTT. It is translated as CASVAGVSTDTQYF.

A single count supports this clone. J is TRBJ2-1 and V is TRBV19; 9 bases match TRBD2. The length of the CDR3 is 16 residues. Trimming at V came to 5 bases and at J to 6 bases, leaving 11 bases not matched to a gene. Germline V CDR1 and CDR2: LNHDA, SQIVND (reference sequence). The DNA of the CDR3 is TGTGCCAGTAGTGCAATGTCTAGCGGGAAGGGCAATGAGCAGTTCTTC. Its translation: CASSAMSSGKGNEQFF.

This rearrangement joins TRBV30 to TRBJ1-2; tentative D call: TRBD1 (6 bases). The CDR3 contains 15 residues. V was shortened by 0 bases and J by 4 bases, with 15 bases between the two germline ends. Germline CDR1 is GTSNPN and CDR2 is SVGIG (reference sequence). CDR3 loop: CAWSVSGMGAYGYTF. Written as DNA, the CDR3 is TGTGCCTGGAGTGTCTCGGGAATGGGGGCCTATGGCTACACCTTC.

This sequence joins TRBV18 and TRBJ2-1; D uncertain. This CDR3 region has 12 residues. V lost 5 bases and J 4 bases, leaving 6 bases between the germline ends. Germline lookup yields CDR1 KGHSH and CDR2 LQKENI. The CDR3 nucleotides read TGTGCCAGCTCAGCTACTTACAATGAGCAGTTCTTC. This sequence encodes CASSATYNEQFF.

The chain joins TRBV7-2 to TRBJ2-2; D may correspond to TRBD1 or TRBD2 (6 bases each). The CDR3 extends over 18 amino acids. CDR1 and CDR2 from the germline V gene are SGHTA and FQGNSA. Between the trimmed V and J ends, which lost 1 base and 5 bases, there was a span of 20 bases. The CDR3 sequence is CASSLGRGWGARTGELFF. Written as DNA, the CDR3 is TGTGCCAGCAGCTTAGGGAGGGGCTGGGGGGCGCGGACCGGGGAGCTGTTTTTT.

The chain uses TRBV6-6 and TRBJ2-1; D is possibly TRBD2 (6 bases). V was shortened by 0 bases and J by 7 bases, with 7 bases between the two germline ends. This CDR3 is 13 amino acids long. Germline assignment: CDR1 MNHNY and CDR2 SVGAGI (reference sequence). Here the CDR3 DNA reads TGTGCCAGCAGTTACTCGAGCGGGAATGAGCAGTTCTTC. It translates to CASSYSSGNEQFF.